This T cell receptor (beta chain) derives from a study of CD8+ T cells in alopecia areata. Study as a whole: At a dose of 5 to 10 mg twice daily, oral tofacitinib was given to treated patients. The drug, tofacitinib, lasted 6 to 18 months, followed by 6 months off drug. Regarding the study as a whole: Alopecia totalis/universalis scalp especially showed more expanded CD8+ clones than normal scalp. Scalp sample sequencing also detects resident alphabeta T cells of normal skin.

The CDR3 covers 15 residues. Germline CDR1 reads MDHEN; CDR2 reads SYDVKM. J gave up 4 bases and V 2 bases, and 4 bases lay outside the gene matches. Concerning this clone itself: Its antigen is not identified.

Extracted RNA was reverse transcribed, and the resulting cDNA served as sequencing template. Measured with immunoSEQ multiplex PCR; TCRdb has only the in-frame clones, and not every one. The sample includes 140,000 to 150,000 clones, more than 45% seen only once; the top ten take less than 8%. The receptor was isolated from a human donor with alopecia areata. Sequencing was carried out using CD4+ T cells sorted from blood. This chain links TRBV28 with TRBJ2-2; 7 nucleotides align to TRBD1. CDR3 DNA sequence: TGTGCCAGCAGTTTAAGGTCAGGGGGCACCGGGGAGCTGTTTTTT. Translating gives CASSLRSGGTGELFF.